Listed here is a single TCR beta chain. The CDR3 extends over 15 amino acids. Deletions cut 4 bases from V and 5 bases from J, with 18 bases between. The germline V gene encodes CDR1 SGDLS and CDR2 YYNGEE. The data were produced by immunoSEQ multiplex PCR, yet TCRdb's version contains in-frame clones alone and is incomplete. In the table there are around 1,600 clones, 60% to 80% of which are singletons. This sample is drawn from a study of immune cell composition in non-small cell lung cancer. Normal lung was sampled as far from the tumour as possible, at least 3 cm. Template was genomic DNA from frozen, unsorted single-cell suspensions.

The TCR comes from a human donor with non-small cell lung cancer. The chain recombines TRBV9 with TRBJ2-5; D may be TRBD2 (6 bases). Sequenced sample: non-adjacent lung tissue. This CDR3 reads CASSLAGGLEETQYF. The CDR3 DNA reads as TGTGCCAGCAGCCTTGCCGGGGGTCTTGAGGAGACCCAGTACTTC.